Below are 20 T cell receptor beta chains sequenced from a single sample in a study of tissue T cells after allogeneic stem cell transplantation. Sequenced by immunoSEQ multiplex PCR; TCRdb stores in-frame clones only, minus some. The data show more than 45,000 clones, roughly 75% seen once. Sequenced sample: sorted cells pooled from one or two spleens. The receptor source for this set is a pool of C57BL/6 mice in good health.

This clone appeared a single time. Germline and genes: mouse. The sequenced fragment ends 1 residue before the CDR3 boundary, so the rest is inferred from the germline J gene. The chain couples TRBV12-1 to TRBJ2-1; D might be TRBD1 (5 bases). Germline V lookup: CDR1 SGHSN, CDR2 HYEKVE. CDR3 length: 15 amino acids. Trimming took 2 bases from V and 2 from J, leaving 12 bases between them. The sequenced part of the CDR3 DNA is TGTGCCAGCTCTCCTGTCGACAGATACTATGCTGAGCAGTTC. It is translated as CASSPVDRYYAEQF. The CDR3 as a whole reads CASSPVDRYYAEQFF.

Of note for this clone: Gene names denote mouse genes. The read ends 1 residue early relative to the CDR3; the germline J gene fills the gap. The chain links TRBV13-3 to TRBJ2-3; D is unclear. Germline V gene data show CDR1 as NNHDY and CDR2 as SYVADS. V dropped 1 base and J dropped 2 bases, with 2 bases sitting between them. The CDR3 extends over 12 amino acids. The CDR3 sequence: CASSDPAETLYF. The sequenced CDR3 bases are TGTGCCAGCAGTGATCCTGCAGAAACGCTGTAT.

Concerning this clone: Gene names are the mouse ones. The sequence runs out 1 residue before the end of the CDR3; the remainder is reconstructed from the germline J gene. The chain links TRBV13-2 to TRBJ2-3; D might be TRBD1 (6 bases). CDR3 length: 13 residues. Germline CDR1 NNHNN, CDR2 SYGAGS (reference sequence). V was pared by 9 bases and J by 0 bases, with 11 bases between. CDR3 DNA, as far as it was read: TGTGCCAAAGGGACATCTAGTGCAGAAACGCTGTAT. Amino acid sequence: CAKGTSSAETLY. The full CDR3 sequence reads CAKGTSSAETLYF.

In regard to this clone: The germline and genes are mouse ones. CDR3 DNA, as far as it was read: TGTGCCAGCTCTCTTGACTGGGGGGGAAACACCGGGCAGCTCTAC. It encodes CASSLDWGGNTGQLY. The entire CDR3 protein is CASSLDWGGNTGQLYF. The V call is TRBV12-1, the J call TRBJ2-2; TRBD2 agrees at 11 bases. The CDR3 end is not reached by the read, which stops 1 residue before it; the germline J gene fills it in. There are 16 residues in the CDR3. Per the germline V gene, CDR1 is SGHSN and CDR2 is HYEKVE. Trimming at V came to 1 base and at J to 1 base, leaving 1 base not matched to a gene.

Worth noting for this clone: All gene names here are mouse names. Incomplete CDR3 DNA: TGTGCCAGCAGTTTCCGACAGAAAAGTGCAGAAACGCTGTAT. Translation gives CASSFRQKSAETLY. The CDR3 in its entirety is CASSFRQKSAETLYF. The chain links TRBV14 to TRBJ2-3; D may be TRBD1 (5 bases). The read falls 1 residue short of the CDR3 end, and the missing part is taken from the germline J gene. Germline V CDR1 and CDR2: SGHDT, FRDEAV. The germline V and J ends were trimmed by 1 base and 0 bases, with 9 bases remaining between them. The CDR3 extends over 15 amino acids.

Worth noting for this clone: Mouse names are used for the genes. Coverage ceases 1 residue before the CDR3 finishes, and the germline J gene fills in the end. The chain is built from TRBV12-1 and TRBJ2-7, with D perhaps being TRBD1 or TRBD2 (5 bases each). V gave up 0 bases and J gave up 2 bases, with 7 bases separating them. Germline values: CDR1 SGHSN, CDR2 HYEKVE. The CDR3 loop spans 13 amino acids. The CDR3 loop is CASSLRGPYEQYF. The sequenced CDR3 bases are TGTGCCAGCTCTCTCAGGGGACCCTATGAACAGTAC.

As concerns this clone: Gene names are mouse gene names. From the germline J gene comes the end of the CDR3, since the read stops 1 residue before it. The V and J genes are TRBV26 and TRBJ1-1; D perhaps matches TRBD1 (5 bases). Between the trimmed V and J ends, which lost 3 bases and 6 bases, there was a span of 8 bases. This CDR3 is built from 12 residues. Germline CDR1 is KGHPV and CDR2 is FQNQEV (reference sequence). The CDR3 reads CASSLEGPEVFF. CDR3 DNA, as far as it was read: TGTGCCAGCAGTCTTGAGGGGCCAGAAGTCTTC.

A remark on this clone: Genes and germline come from the mouse. The read is 1 residue too short to cover the CDR3 end, so that end is filled in from the germline J gene. This chain uses TRBV26 with TRBJ2-3; 8 nucleotides agree with TRBD1. Germline V gene lookup returns CDR1 KGHPV and CDR2 FQNQEV (reference sequence). J gave up 1 base and V 4 bases, and 7 bases lay outside the gene matches. This CDR3 has 16 residues. The part of the CDR3 DNA that was read is TGTGCCAGCAGTCCCCCGACAGGGGTGGGTGCAGAAACGCTGTAT. Translated, it gives CASSPPTGVGAETLY. The complete CDR3 reads CASSPPTGVGAETLYF. Looking up the rest from reference TRBV26 and TRBJ2-3 gives the full variable domain: NSKVIQTPRYLVKGQGQKAKMRCIPEKGHPVVFWYQQNKNNEFKFLINFQNQEVLQQIDMTEKRFSAECPSNSPCSLEIQSSEAGDSALYLCASSPPTGVGAETLYFGSGTRLTVL.

To note about this clone: Gene names refer to mouse genes. The CDR3 is cut off 1 residue early in the read; its end comes from the germline J gene. The chain is built from TRBV13-2 and TRBJ2-3; 9 bases fit TRBD1. The CDR3 has 15 residues. The germline gives CDR1 NNHNN, CDR2 SYGAGS (reference sequence). V was clipped by 2 bases and J by 1 base; unmatched bases: 2. CDR3 residues: CASGETGGRAETLYF. CDR3 bases read: TGTGCCAGCGGTGAAACAGGGGGCCGTGCAGAAACGCTGTAT.

In this sample, this clone turned up a few times. Gene names and germline match the mouse. The CDR3 end is not reached by the read, which stops 1 residue before it; the germline J gene fills it in. The sample contains more than one DNA sequence encoding this CDR3. This rearrangement joins TRBV19 to TRBJ1-1; D is possibly TRBD1 (5 bases). The CDR3 consists of 14 residues. CDR1 and CDR2 from the germline V gene are FNHDT and SITEND (reference sequence). Trimming removed 0 bases at V and 0 bases at J, with 6 bases between. The sequenced part of the CDR3 DNA is TGTGCCAGCAGTATAGGGACAACAAACACAGAAGTCTTC. The encoded protein is CASSIGTTNTEVF. The whole CDR3 region reads CASSIGTTNTEVFF.

Notes on this clone: Genes and germline are mouse. Read sequence stops 1 residue before the CDR3 end, and the germline J gene provides the missing end. The rearrangement uses TRBV13-2 and TRBJ2-4; 12 bases agree with TRBD2. J lost 0 bases, V lost 2 bases, and 1 base had no gene match. Per the germline V gene, CDR1 is NNHNN and CDR2 is SYGAGS (reference sequence). The CDR3 has 16 amino acids. This CDR3 reads CASGEGLGGSQNTLYF. The CDR3 DNA, read in part, is TGTGCCAGCGGTGAAGGACTGGGGGGGAGTCAAAACACCTTGTAC.

As concerns this clone: Mouse names are used for the genes. The CDR3 extends 1 residue past the end of the read, so its final part is completed from the germline J gene. The chain joins TRBV13-3 to TRBJ2-5; D gene uncertain. There are 13 residues in the CDR3. V lost 2 bases, J lost 2 bases, and 6 bases lay in between. Per germline, CDR1 NNHDY and CDR2 SYVADS. The CDR3 spells CASSEAVQDTQYF. CDR3 DNA (partial): TGTGCCAGCAGTGAGGCAGTCCAAGACACCCAGTAC.

Comment on this clone: Mouse names are used for the genes. With the read ending 1 residue before the CDR3 end, the germline J gene is used to fill in that end. This chain joins TRBV19 and TRBJ1-2; 7 bases are shared with TRBD1. The V gene's germline CDR1 is FNHDT and CDR2 SITEND (reference sequence). V lost 3 bases to trimming and J lost 0 bases; unmatched junction nucleotides: 2. This CDR3 spans 14 amino acids. The part of the CDR3 DNA that was read is TGTGCCAGCAGTAGGGACAGTGCAAACTCCGACTACACC. It codes for CASSRDSANSDYT. From start to end, the CDR3 is CASSRDSANSDYTF. Based on the CDR3 plus reference TRBV19 and TRBJ1-2, the full variable domain is GGIITQTPKFLIGQEGQKLTLKCQQNFNHDTMYWYRQDSGKGLRLIYYSITENDLQKGDLSEGYDASREKKSSFSLTVTSAQKNEMAVFLCASSRDSANSDYTFGSGTRLLVI.

On this clone itself: The gene symbols are mouse symbols. The observed sequence ends 1 residue before the CDR3 terminus, with the missing tail filled in from the germline J gene. The chain recombines TRBV19 with TRBJ2-2, with no clear D. The V and J ends lost 0 bases and 3 bases respectively, with 0 bases between them. The CDR3 sequence is 12 residues long. Germline V gives CDR1 FNHDT, CDR2 SITEND (reference sequence). Incomplete CDR3 DNA: TGTGCCAGCAGTATAGACACCGGGCAGCTCTAC. Its translation is CASSIDTGQLY. The whole CDR3 protein is CASSIDTGQLYF.

In the case of this clone: Gene and germline names: mouse. The CDR3 end falls 1 residue outside the read, so it is completed with the germline J gene. This chain joins TRBV23 and TRBJ2-7; the table calls TRBD1, which could not be checked here. Germline V gene lookup returns CDR1 KGHTA and CDR2 FQNQQP. The CDR3 sequence is 14 residues long. Incomplete CDR3 DNA: TGCTCCAGCAGTAAATGGGGACAGGGCTATGAACAGTAC. Encoded protein: CSSSKWGQGYEQY. The entire CDR3 protein reads CSSSKWGQGYEQYF.

For this clone: The listed genes are named as in mouse. The CDR3 loop is CASSTGLGGLEQYF. The covered CDR3 bases are TGTGCCAGCAGCACGGGACTGGGGGGGCTTGAACAGTAC. The gene calls are TRBV3 and TRBJ2-7; 14 bases match TRBD2. The CDR3 end falls 1 residue outside the read, so it is completed with the germline J gene. V was clipped by 5 bases and J by 6 bases; unmatched bases: 3. In germline, CDR1 is SNHLY, CDR2 FYNGKV (reference sequence). The CDR3 has 14 amino acids.

This clone is a singleton in its sample. Mouse germline and gene names are used. The read ends 1 residue early relative to the CDR3; the germline J gene fills the gap. The rearrangement links TRBV13-2 to TRBJ1-2; TRBD1 aligns across 8 bases. In germline, CDR1 is NNHNN, CDR2 SYGAGS (reference sequence). Trimming cost V 3 bases and J 2 bases; bases outside gene matches: 3. The CDR3 is 14 amino acids. The CDR3 DNA, read in part, is TGTGCCAGCGGTGGCCGGGACAGGAACTCCGACTACACC. Its translation is CASGGRDRNSDYT. The full CDR3 protein is CASGGRDRNSDYTF.

This clone was found once. The germline and genes are mouse ones. CDR3 amino acids: CASGDLGGRGAEQFF. Partial CDR3 DNA: TGTGCCAGCGGTGATCTGGGGGGGCGGGGAGCTGAGCAGTTC. The chain has TRBV13-2 and TRBJ2-1; 10 bases are a match to TRBD2. Sequencing ends 1 residue short of the CDR3 end; the germline J gene provides the rest. Germline CDR1 reads NNHNN; CDR2 reads SYGAGS (reference sequence). Unmatched junction bases numbered 5, after V lost 1 base and J lost 7 bases. The CDR3 loop spans 15 amino acids.

This clone was detected only a few times. Genes here carry mouse names. The read halts 1 residue ahead of the CDR3 end, with the missing end drawn from the germline J gene. The V and J genes are TRBV20 and TRBJ2-7, with TRBD2 identical over 8 bases. The CDR3 totals 14 residues. After removal of 0 bases from V and 0 bases from J, the junction contained 1 base not matched to a gene. Germline CDR1 is GFQATS and CDR2 is STVNSAI. Here the CDR3 reads CGARDGGGSYEQYF. CDR3 DNA (partial): TGTGGTGCTAGGGATGGGGGGGGCTCCTATGAACAGTAC.

Points on this clone: Gene names denote mouse genes. The sequenced fragment ends 1 residue before the CDR3 boundary, so the rest is inferred from the germline J gene. The chain is built from TRBV5 and TRBJ2-1; 9 bases are a match to TRBD2. V gave up 4 bases and J gave up 2 bases; unmatched junction bases: 3. CDR3 size: 15 residues. CDR1 and CDR2 (germline): LGHNA, YNLKQL (reference sequence). CDR3 protein: CASSPRDWDYAEQFF. CDR3 bases read: TGTGCCAGCAGCCCCCGGGACTGGGACTATGCTGAGCAGTTC.